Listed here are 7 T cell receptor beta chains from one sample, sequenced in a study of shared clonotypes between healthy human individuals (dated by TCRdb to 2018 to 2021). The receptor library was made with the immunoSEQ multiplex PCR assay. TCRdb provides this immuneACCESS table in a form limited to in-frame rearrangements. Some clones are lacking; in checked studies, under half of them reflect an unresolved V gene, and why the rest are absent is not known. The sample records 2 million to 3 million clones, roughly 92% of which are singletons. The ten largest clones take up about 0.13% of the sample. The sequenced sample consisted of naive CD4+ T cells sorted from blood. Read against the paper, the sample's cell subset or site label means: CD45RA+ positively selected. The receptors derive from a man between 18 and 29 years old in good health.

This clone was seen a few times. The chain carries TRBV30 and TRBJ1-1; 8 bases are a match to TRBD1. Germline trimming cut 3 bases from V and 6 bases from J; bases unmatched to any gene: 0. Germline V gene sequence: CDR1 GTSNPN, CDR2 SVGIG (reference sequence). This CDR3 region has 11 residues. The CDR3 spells CAWRTGAEAFF. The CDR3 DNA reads TGTGCCTGGAGGACAGGGGCTGAAGCTTTCTTT.

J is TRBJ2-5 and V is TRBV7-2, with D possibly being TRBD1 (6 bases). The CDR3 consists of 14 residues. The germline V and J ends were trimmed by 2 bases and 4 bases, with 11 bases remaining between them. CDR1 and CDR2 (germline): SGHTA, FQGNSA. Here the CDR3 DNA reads TGTGCCAGCAGCTTAAGGGGGAGAATAGAGACCCAGTACTTC. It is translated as CASSLRGRIETQYF.

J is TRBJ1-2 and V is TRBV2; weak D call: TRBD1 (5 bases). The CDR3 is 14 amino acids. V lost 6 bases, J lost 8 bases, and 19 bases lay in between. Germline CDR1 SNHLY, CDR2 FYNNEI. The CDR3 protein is CASRGRTLGGGYTF. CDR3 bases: TGTGCCAGCAGGGGACGGACCTTGGGAGGGGGCTACACCTTC.

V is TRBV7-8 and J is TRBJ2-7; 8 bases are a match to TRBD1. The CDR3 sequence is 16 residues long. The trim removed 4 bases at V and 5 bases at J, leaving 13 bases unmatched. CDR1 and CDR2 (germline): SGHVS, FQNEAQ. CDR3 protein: CASSSQGASGANEQYF. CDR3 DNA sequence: TGTGCCAGCAGCTCGCAGGGGGCGAGTGGGGCGAACGAGCAGTACTTC.

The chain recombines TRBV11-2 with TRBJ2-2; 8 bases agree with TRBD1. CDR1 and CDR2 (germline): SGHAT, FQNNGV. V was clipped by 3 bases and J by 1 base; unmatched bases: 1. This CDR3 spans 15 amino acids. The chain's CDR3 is CASSFRGQNTGELFF. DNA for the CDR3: TGTGCCAGCAGCTTCAGGGGGCAGAACACCGGGGAGCTGTTTTTT.

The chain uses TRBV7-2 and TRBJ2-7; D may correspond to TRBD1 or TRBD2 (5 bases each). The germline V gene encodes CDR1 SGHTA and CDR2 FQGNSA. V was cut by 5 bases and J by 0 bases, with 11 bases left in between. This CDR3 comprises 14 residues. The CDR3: CASSPRGYSYEQYF. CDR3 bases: TGTGCCAGCAGCCCACGGGGCTACTCCTACGAGCAGTACTTC. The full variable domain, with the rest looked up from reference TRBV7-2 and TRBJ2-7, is GAGVSQSPSNKVTEKGKDVELRCDPISGHTALYWYRQSLGQGLEFLIYFQGNSAPDKSGLPSDRFSAERTGGSVSTLTIQRTQQEDSAVYLCASSPRGYSYEQYFGPGTRLTVT.

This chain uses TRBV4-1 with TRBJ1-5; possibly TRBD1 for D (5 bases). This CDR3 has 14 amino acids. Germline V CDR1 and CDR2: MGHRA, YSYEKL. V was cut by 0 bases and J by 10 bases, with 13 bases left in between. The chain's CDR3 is CASSQEGRGSPQHF. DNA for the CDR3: TGCGCCAGCAGCCAAGAAGGCCGGGGCTCACCCCAGCATTTT.